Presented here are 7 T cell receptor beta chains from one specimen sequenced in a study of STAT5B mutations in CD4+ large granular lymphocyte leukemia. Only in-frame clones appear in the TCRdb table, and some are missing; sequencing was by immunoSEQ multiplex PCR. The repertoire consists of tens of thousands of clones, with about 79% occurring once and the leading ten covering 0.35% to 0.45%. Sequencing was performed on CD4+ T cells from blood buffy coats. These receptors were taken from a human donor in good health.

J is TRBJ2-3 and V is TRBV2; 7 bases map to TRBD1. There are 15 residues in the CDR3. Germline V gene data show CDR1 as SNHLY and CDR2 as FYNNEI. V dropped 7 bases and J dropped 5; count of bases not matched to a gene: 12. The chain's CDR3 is CASNSRAQGEDTQYF. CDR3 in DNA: TGTGCCAGCAATTCGCGGGCTCAGGGGGAAGATACGCAGTATTTT.

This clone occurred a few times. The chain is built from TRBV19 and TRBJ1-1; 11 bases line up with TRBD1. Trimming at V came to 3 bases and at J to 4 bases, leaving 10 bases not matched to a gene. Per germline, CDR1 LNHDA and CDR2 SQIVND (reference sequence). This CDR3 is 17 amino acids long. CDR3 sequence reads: CASSMLGQGVGGTEAFF. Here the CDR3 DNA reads TGTGCCAGTAGTATGCTGGGACAGGGGGTCGGGGGCACTGAAGCTTTCTTT. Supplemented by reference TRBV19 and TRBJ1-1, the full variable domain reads DGGITQSPKYLFRKEGQNVTLSCEQNLNHDAMYWYRQDPGQGLRLIYYSQIVNDFQKGDIAEGYSVSREKKESFPLTVTSAQKNPTAFYLCASSMLGQGVGGTEAFFGQGTRLTVV.

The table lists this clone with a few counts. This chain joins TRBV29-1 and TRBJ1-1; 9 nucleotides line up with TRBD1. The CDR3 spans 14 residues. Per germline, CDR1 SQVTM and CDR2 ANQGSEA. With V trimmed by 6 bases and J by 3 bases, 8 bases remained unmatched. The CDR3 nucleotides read TGCAGCGTGGCATACAGGGGGCTGGACACTGAAGCTTTCTTT. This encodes CSVAYRGLDTEAFF.

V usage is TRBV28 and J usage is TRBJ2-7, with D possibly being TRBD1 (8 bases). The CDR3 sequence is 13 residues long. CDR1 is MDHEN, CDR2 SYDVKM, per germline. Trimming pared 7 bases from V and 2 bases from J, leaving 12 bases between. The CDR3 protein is CASNRGGAYEQYF. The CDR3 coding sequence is TGTGCCAGCAACAGGGGGGGAGCCTACGAGCAGTACTTC.

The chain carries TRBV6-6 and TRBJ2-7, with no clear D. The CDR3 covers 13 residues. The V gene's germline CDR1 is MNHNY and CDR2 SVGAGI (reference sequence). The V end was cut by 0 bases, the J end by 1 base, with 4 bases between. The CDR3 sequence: CASSYSTSYEQYF. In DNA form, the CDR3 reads TGTGCCAGCAGTTACTCGACTTCCTACGAGCAGTACTTC.

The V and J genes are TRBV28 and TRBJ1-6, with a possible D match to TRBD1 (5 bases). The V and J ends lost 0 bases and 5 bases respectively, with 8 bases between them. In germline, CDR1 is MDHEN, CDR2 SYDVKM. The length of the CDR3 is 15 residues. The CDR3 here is CASSLWQGDNSPLHF. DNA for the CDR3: TGTGCCAGCAGTTTATGGCAGGGAGATAATTCACCCCTCCACTTT.

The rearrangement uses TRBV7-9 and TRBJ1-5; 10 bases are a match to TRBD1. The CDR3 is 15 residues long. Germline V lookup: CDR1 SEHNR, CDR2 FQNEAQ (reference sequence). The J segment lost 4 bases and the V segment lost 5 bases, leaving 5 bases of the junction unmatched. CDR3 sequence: CASSLGTGENQPQHF. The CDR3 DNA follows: TGTGCCAGCAGCCTCGGGACAGGGGAAAATCAGCCCCAGCATTTT.